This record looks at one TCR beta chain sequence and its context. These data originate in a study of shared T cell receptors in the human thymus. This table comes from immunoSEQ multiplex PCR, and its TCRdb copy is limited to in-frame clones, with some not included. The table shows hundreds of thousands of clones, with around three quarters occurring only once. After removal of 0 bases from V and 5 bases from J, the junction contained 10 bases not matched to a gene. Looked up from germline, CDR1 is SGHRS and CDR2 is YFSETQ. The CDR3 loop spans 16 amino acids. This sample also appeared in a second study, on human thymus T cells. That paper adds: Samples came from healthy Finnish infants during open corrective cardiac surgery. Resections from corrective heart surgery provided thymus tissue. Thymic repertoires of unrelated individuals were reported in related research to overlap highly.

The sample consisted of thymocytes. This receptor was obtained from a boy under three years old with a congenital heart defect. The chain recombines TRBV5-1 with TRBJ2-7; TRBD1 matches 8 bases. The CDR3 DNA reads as TGCGCCAGCAGCTTGGAGGGGCAGGGGGCTTTTCACGAGCAGTACTTC. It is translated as CASSLEGQGAFHEQYF. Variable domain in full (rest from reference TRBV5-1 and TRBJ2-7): KAGVTQTPRYLIKTRGQQVTLSCSPISGHRSVSWYQQTPGQGLQFLFEYFSETQRNKGNFPGRFSGRQFSNSRSEMNVSTLELGDSALYLCASSLEGQGAFHEQYFGPGTRLTVT.